A selection of T cell receptor beta chains follows, all from one sample in a study of shared T cell receptors in the human thymus. TCRdb's copy holds only in-frame clones and misses some; the assay was immunoSEQ multiplex PCR. Here the sample spans hundreds of thousands of clones, roughly 90% being singletons. These data were likewise used in another study, on human thymus T cells.

Sample: thymocytes. These receptor sequences come from a boy under two years old with a congenital heart defect. The CDR3 runs from the conserved cysteine through the conserved F or W. Each record gives: clone size, J gene, V gene, D gene, CDR3 DNA, CDR3 protein. A D gene is named only where the DNA matches it firmly. A row's size may be missing; if present it is once, few, many or a size class.

few,TRBJ2-1,TRBV18,TRBD2,TGTGCCAGCTCCCCTACCGGGACTAGCGGGGGAGGGTCCTACAATGAGCAGTTCTTC,CASSPTGTSGGGSYNEQFF
-,TRBJ1-1,TRBV10-3,-,TGTGCCATCAGTGAAAGAGCTGGCACTGAAGCTTTCTTT,CAISERAGTEAFF
-,TRBJ2-7,TRBV21-1,-,TGTGCCAGCATCGGCCAGCGGCTCTCCTACGAGCAGTACTTC,CASIGQRLSYEQYF
-,TRBJ1-3,TRBV7-8,TRBD1,TGTGCCAGCAGCTTAGCGCGGAGACAGGGCGAAAACACCATATATTTT,CASSLARRQGENTIYF
few,TRBJ2-2,TRBV5-4,-,TGTGCCAGCAGCTCTAACACCGGGGAGCTGTTTTTT,CASSSNTGELFF
-,TRBJ1-1,TRBV14,-,TGTGCCAGCAGCCAAGGGCGGGGGGGGAACACTGAAGCTTTCTTT,CASSQGRGGNTEAFF
-,TRBJ1-4,TRBV5-1,-,TGCGCCAGCAGCTTGACTGACAGAGACGCTAATGAAAAACTGTTTTTT,CASSLTDRDANEKLFF
-,TRBJ2-7,TRBV5-1,TRBD2,TGCGCCGGAAGACTAGCGGGAGTTATTTACGAGCAGTACTTC,CAGRLAGVIYEQYF
-,TRBJ2-2,TRBV29-1,-,TGCAGCGGCCAGGGGTCCGGGGAGCTGTTTTTT,CSGQGSGELFF
-,TRBJ1-2,TRBV7-9,TRBD1,TGTGCCAGCAGCACAGAGACAGGGAGCTATGGCTACACCTTC,CASSTETGSYGYTF
-,TRBJ2-7,TRBV30,-,TGTGCCTGGAGTGTACGGAGGGTAGACGGTGCCTACGAGCAGTACTTC,CAWSVRRVDGAYEQYF
few,TRBJ2-5,TRBV2,-,TGTGCCAGCACGTCTTCCCAGGCAAGCCTCCAAGAGACCCAGTACTTC,CASTSSQASLQETQYF
-,TRBJ2-7,TRBV6-5,TRBD1,TGTGCCAGCAGTCCCTCGGGACAGGAGAACTACGAGCAGTACTTC,CASSPSGQENYEQYF
-,TRBJ1-1,TRBV7-2,-,TGTGCCAGCAGCTTAGGACAGCCTTTCATGAACACTGAAGCTTTCTTT,CASSLGQPFMNTEAFF
-,TRBJ2-2,TRBV28,-,TGTGCCGCACAGGCTTGGGCCCGAACCGGGGAGCTGTTTTTT,CAAQAWARTGELFF
-,TRBJ2-3,TRBV30,-,TGTGCCTGGAGCGCCGACAGAAGAGATACGCAGTATTTT,CAWSADRRDTQYF
-,TRBJ2-3,TRBV15,-,TGTGCCACCAGCAGAGATCTAAGTGAACTGACGCAGTATTTT,CATSRDLSELTQYF
-,TRBJ1-3,TRBV7-6,-,TGTGCCAGCAGCCCACCTCCGGGAGGGACCTCTGGAAACACCATATATTTT,CASSPPPGGTSGNTIYF
-,TRBJ2-7,TRBV5-6,-,TGTGCCAGCAGCGGCATGGGACGGGGGAGCTACGAGCAGTACTTC,CASSGMGRGSYEQYF
-,TRBJ1-1,TRBV7-8,-,TGTGCCACCTTGAGCCTGATGAACACTGAAGCTTTCTTT,CATLSLMNTEAFF
few,TRBJ2-7,TRBV2,TRBD1,TGTGCCGGTAACAGGGGGCCGCTCCCGGGAGTCGAATACGAGCAGTACTTC,CAGNRGPLPGVEYEQYF
-,TRBJ1-5,TRBV10-3,-,TGTGCCATCAGTAAAGGGAGTTTCAGCAATCAGCCCCAGCATTTT,CAISKGSFSNQPQHF